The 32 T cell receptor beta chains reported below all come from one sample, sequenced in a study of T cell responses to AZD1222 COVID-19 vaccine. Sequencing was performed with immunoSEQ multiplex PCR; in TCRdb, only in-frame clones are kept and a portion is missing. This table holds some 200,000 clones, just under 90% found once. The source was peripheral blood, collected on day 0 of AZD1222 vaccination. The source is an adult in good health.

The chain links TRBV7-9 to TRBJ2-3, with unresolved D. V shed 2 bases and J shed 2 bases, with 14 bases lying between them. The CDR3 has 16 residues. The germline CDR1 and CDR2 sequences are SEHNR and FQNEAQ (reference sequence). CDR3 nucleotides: TGTGCCAGCAGCTTACTGGAGCGTTGGGACACAGATACGCAGTATTTT. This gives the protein CASSLLERWDTDTQYF.

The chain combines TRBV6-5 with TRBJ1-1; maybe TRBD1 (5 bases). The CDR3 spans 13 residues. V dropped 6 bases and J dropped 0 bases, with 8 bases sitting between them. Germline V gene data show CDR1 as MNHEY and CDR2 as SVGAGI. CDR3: CASRTQVNTEAFF. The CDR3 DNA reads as TGTGCCAGCAGGACACAGGTGAACACTGAAGCTTTCTTT.

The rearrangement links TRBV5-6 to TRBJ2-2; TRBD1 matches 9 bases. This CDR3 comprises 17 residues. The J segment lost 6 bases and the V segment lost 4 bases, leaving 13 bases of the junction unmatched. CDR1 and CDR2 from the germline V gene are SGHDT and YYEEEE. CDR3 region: CASSIYPRTGDSGELFF. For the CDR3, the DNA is TGTGCCAGCAGCATATATCCAAGGACAGGGGATTCCGGGGAGCTGTTTTTT.

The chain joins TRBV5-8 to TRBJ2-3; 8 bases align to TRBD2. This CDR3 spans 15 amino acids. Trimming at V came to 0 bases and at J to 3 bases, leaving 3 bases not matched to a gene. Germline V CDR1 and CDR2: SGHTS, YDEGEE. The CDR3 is CASSLGLARTDTQYF. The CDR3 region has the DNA TGTGCCAGCAGCTTGGGACTAGCGAGAACAGATACGCAGTATTTT.

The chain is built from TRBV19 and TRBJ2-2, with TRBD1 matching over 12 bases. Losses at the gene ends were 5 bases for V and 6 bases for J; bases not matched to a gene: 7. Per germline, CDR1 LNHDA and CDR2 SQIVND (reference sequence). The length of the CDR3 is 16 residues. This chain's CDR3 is CASSGGQGAGAGELFF. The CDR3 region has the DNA TGTGCCAGTAGTGGGGGACAGGGGGCCGGGGCCGGGGAGCTGTTTTTT.

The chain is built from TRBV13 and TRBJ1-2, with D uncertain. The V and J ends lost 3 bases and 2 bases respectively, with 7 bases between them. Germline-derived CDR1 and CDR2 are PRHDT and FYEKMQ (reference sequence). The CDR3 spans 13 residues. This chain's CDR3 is CASSLIKNYGYTF. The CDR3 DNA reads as TGTGCCAGCAGCTTGATAAAGAACTATGGCTACACCTTC.

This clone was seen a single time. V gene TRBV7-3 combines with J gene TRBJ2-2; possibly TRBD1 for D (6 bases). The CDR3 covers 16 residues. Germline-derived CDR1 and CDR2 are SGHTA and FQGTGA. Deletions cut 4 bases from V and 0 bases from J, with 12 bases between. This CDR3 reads CASSSYAGANTGELFF. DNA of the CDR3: TGTGCCAGCAGCTCTTACGCAGGGGCGAACACCGGGGAGCTGTTTTTT.

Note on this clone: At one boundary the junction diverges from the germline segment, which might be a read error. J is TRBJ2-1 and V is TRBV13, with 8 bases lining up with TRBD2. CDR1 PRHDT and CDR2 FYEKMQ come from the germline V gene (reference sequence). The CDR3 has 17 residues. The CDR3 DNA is TGTGCCAGCAGCCTAGGTCTCCGGGGGGGCCCCCGCGATGAGCAGTTCTTC. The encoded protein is CASSLGLRGGPRDEQFF.

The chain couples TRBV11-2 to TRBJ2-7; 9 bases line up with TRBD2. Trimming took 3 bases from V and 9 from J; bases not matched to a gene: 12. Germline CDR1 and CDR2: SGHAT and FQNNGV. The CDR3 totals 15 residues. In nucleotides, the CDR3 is TGTGCCAGCAGCTTGAATCTAGCGGGACAGAGCGGGCAGTACTTC. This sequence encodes CASSLNLAGQSGQYF.

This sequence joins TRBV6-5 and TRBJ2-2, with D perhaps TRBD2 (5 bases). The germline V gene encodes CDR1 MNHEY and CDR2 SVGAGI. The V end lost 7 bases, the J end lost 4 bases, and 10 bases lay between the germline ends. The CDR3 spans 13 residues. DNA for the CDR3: TGTGCCAGCACGGGGTTGGGCACCGGGGAGCTGTTTTTT. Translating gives CASTGLGTGELFF.

The CDR3 sequence is CASRPTGGNYGYTF. CDR3 DNA: TGTGCCAGCAGACCCACAGGGGGGAACTATGGCTACACCTTC. V and J are TRBV7-2 and TRBJ1-2, with 8 bases aligning to TRBD1. The length of the CDR3 is 14 residues. Germline loops: CDR1 SGHTA, CDR2 FQGNSA. Trimming removed 6 bases from V and 2 bases from J; junction bases left unmatched: 5.

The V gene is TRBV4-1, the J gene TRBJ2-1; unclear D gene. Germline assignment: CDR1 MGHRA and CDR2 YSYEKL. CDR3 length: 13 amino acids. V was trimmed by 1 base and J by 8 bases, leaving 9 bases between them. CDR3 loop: CASSQVISDEQFF. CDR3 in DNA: TGCGCCAGCAGCCAAGTTATCTCGGATGAGCAGTTCTTC.

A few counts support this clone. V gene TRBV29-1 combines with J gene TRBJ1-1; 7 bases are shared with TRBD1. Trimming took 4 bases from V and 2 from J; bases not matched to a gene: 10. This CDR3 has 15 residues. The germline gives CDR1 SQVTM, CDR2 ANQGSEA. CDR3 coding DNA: TGCAGCGTTGTGAGACAGGGACTTGGTAACACTGAAGCTTTCTTT. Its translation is CSVVRQGLGNTEAFF. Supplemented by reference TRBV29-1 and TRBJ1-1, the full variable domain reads SAVISQKPSRDICQRGTSLTIQCQVDSQVTMMFWYRQQPGQSLTLIATANQGSEATYESGFVIDKFPISRPNLTFSTLTVSNMSPEDSSIYLCSVVRQGLGNTEAFFGQGTRLTVV.

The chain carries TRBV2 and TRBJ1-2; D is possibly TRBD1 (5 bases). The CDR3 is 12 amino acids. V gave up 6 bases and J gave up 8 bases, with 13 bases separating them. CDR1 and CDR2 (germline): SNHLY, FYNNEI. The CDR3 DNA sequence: TGTGCCAGCAGCGCTCAGGGTTGGGGCTACACCTTC. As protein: CASSAQGWGYTF.

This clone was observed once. This CDR3 is CAWSVRGFTYNEQFF. The DNA for the CDR3 is TGTGCCTGGAGTGTTAGGGGTTTCACCTACAATGAGCAGTTCTTC. V is TRBV30 and J is TRBJ2-1; possible D gene TRBD1, 5 bases. The CDR3 loop spans 15 amino acids. Germline V lookup: CDR1 GTSNPN, CDR2 SVGIG (reference sequence). V dropped 0 bases and J dropped 2 bases, with 11 bases sitting between them.

The CDR3 region has the DNA TGTGCCAGCAGGCATACAGGGGTCCGACAGCCCCAGCATTTT. Its protein product is CASRHTGVRQPQHF. The genes are TRBV6-6 and TRBJ1-5, with 7 bases fitting TRBD1. Germline trimming cut 6 bases from V and 7 bases from J; bases unmatched to any gene: 9. This CDR3 region has 14 residues. Germline CDR1 is MNHNY and CDR2 is SVGAGI (reference sequence).

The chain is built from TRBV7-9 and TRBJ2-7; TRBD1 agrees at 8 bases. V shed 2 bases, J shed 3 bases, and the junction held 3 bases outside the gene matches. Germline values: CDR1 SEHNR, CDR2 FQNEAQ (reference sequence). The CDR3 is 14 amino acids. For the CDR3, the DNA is TGTGCCAGCAGCTTAACACAGGGGGGCTACGAGCAGTACTTC. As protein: CASSLTQGGYEQYF.

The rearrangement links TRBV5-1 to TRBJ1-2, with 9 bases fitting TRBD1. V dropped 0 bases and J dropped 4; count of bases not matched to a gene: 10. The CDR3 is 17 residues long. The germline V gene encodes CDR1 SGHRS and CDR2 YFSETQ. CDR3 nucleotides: TGCGCCAGCAGCTTGGGATCCGGGACAGGGAAAACCTATGGCTACACCTTC. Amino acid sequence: CASSLGSGTGKTYGYTF.

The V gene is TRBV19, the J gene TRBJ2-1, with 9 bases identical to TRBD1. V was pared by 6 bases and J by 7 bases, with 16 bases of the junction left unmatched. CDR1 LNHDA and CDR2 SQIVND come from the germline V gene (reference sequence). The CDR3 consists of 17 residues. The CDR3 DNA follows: TGTGCCAGTAGCAGGATCGAGGACAGGGGTTTAGAAAATGAGCAGTTCTTC. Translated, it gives CASSRIEDRGLENEQFF.

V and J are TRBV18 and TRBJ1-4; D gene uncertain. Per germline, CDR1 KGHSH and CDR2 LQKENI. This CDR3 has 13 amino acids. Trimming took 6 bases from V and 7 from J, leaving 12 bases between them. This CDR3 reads CASSINLGEKLFF. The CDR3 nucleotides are TGTGCCAGCTCGATCAATCTGGGTGAAAAACTGTTTTTT.

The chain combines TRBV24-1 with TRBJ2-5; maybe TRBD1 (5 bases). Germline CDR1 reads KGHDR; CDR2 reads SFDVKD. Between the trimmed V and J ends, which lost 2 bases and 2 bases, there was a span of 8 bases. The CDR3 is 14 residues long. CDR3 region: CATSDSRQQETQYF. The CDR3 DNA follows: TGTGCCACCAGTGATTCTCGACAGCAAGAGACCCAGTACTTC.

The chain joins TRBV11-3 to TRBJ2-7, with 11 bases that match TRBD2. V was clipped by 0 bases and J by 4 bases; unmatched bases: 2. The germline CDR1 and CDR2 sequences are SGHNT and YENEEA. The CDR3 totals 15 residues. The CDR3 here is CASSLDGTSGYEQYF. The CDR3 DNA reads TGTGCCAGCAGCTTAGACGGGACTAGCGGATACGAGCAGTACTTC.

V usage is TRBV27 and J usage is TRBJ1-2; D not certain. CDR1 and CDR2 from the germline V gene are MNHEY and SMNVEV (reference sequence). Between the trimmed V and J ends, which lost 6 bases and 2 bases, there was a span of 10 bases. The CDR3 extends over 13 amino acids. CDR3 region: CASRNPNNYGYTF. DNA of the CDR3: TGTGCCAGCAGGAACCCGAACAACTATGGCTACACCTTC.

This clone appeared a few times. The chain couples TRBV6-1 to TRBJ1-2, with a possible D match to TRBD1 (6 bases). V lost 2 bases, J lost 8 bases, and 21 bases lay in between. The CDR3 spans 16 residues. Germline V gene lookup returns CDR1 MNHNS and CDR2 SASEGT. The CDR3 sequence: CASSEPPPARGVGYTF. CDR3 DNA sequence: TGTGCCAGCAGTGAACCCCCTCCGGCAAGGGGGGTCGGCTACACCTTC.

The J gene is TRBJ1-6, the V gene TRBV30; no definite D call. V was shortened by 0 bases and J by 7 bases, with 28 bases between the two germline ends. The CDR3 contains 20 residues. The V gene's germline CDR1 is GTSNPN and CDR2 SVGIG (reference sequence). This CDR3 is CAWSVGRSYGSRDLNSPLHF. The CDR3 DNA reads TGTGCCTGGAGTGTAGGAAGGTCCTACGGGTCGCGGGATCTGAATTCACCCCTCCACTTT.

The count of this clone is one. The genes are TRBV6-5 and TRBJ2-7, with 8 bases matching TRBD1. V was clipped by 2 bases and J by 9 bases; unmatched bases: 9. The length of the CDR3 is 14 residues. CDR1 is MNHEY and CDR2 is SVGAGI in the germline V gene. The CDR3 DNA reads TGTGCCAGCAGTTACGCACAGGGGGAAGTCGTGCAGTACTTC. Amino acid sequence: CASSYAQGEVVQYF.

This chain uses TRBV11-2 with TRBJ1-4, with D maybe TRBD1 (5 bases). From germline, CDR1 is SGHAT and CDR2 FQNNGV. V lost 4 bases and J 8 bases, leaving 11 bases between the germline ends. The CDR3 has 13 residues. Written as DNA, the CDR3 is TGTGCCAGCAGCTGGCTGGGGGGGGAAAAACTGTTTTTT. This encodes CASSWLGGEKLFF.

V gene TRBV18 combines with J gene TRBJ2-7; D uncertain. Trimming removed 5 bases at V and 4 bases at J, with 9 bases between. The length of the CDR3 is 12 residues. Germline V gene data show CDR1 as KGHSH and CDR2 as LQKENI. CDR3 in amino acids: CASSENKYEQYF. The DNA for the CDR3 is TGTGCCAGCTCAGAAAACAAGTACGAGCAGTACTTC.

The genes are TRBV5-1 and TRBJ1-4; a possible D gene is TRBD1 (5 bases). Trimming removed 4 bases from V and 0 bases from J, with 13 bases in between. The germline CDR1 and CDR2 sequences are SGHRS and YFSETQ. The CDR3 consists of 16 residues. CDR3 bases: TGCGCCAGCAGCAAACAAGACAGTGCAACTAATGAAAAACTGTTTTTT. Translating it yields CASSKQDSATNEKLFF.

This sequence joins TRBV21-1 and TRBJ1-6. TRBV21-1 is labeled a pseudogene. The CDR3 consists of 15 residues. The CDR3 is CASSSGGRLDSPLHF. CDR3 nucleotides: TGTGCCAGCAGCAGTGGGGGGCGCCTGGATTCACCCCTCCACTTT.

This CDR3 reads CASSYSNPGRYGYTF. The CDR3 coding sequence is TGTGCCAGCAGTTACTCCAATCCGGGTCGCTATGGCTACACCTTC. The chain recombines TRBV6-5 with TRBJ1-2, with D uncertain. Trimming cost V 0 bases and J 4 bases, with 12 bases left between them. The CDR3 sequence is 15 residues long. Germline V lookup: CDR1 MNHEY, CDR2 SVGAGI.

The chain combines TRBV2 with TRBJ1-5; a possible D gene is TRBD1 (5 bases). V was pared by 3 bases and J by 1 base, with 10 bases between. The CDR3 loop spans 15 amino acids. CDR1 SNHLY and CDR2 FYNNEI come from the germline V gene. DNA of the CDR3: TGTGCCAGCAGTGAGGGGACTGGAAGCAATCAGCCCCAGCATTTT. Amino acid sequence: CASSEGTGSNQPQHF.